This T cell receptor beta chain comes out of a study of Tregs in tolerant kidney transplant recipients (dated by TCRdb to between 2018 and 2020). Study-level background: The transplants used related donors with nonmyeloablative bone marrow transplantation, and mixed chimerism in the human trials was transient. The study used TCRbeta sequencing to identify donor-specific regulatory T cells before combined kidney and bone marrow transplantation, then tracked those cells after transplant.

Reading from cysteine to phenylalanine, the CDR3 counts 14 amino acids. Just CDR3 DNA is preserved here, 42 bases in frame from base 1. The germline V gene gives CDR1 as MDHEN and CDR2 as SYDVKM. A distance of 8 bases separates the germline ends of V and J, which lose 3 bases and 0 bases respectively. Overall study results and their limits: Donor-specific Treg expansion exceeded global Treg expansion in tolerant patients, suggesting antigen-driven rather than nonspecific expansion. For some patients, the PCR primers changed as time went on, which meant samples from those patients could not be compared with one another at the nucleotide level. The most biologically relevant and donor-specific TCRbeta repertoire appeared to be identified by expanding Tregs with activated donor B cells. Because only a small number of patients were included, the study had limitations, and the results will need to be validated in larger populations as well as under other immunosuppression protocols. Biological reproducibility was not examined directly, but technical replication error appeared to be minimal.

A remark on this clone: Its target antigen remains unknown. No much larger clonotype is one base removed from it; base qualities were not supplied.

For TCRbeta CDR3 sequencing, genomic DNA from the sorted cells was extracted using the QIAGEN DNeasy Blood and Tissue Kit. High-throughput TCRbeta CDR3 sequencing was carried out commercially through immunoSEQ, with PCR amplification with bias correction and internal controls included. On the authors' methods: Unique productive TCRbeta sequences were defined by CDR3 nucleotide sequence where primers matched, and otherwise by CDR3 amino acid sequence together with Vbeta and Jbeta genes. To correct for sorting error, sequences found in more than one sorted population at a frequency ratio of 2:1 or less were discarded, and the remaining shared sequences were assigned to the population with the higher frequency. Sequences were defined as donor-reactive when expanded at least 5-fold in CFSE-low cells versus unstimulated cells and present at a frequency of at least 0.01% in CFSE-low cells. Jensen-Shannon divergence, calculated on the top 100 TCRbeta sequences ranked by frequency, was used to quantify repertoire divergence. For samples with multiple sequencing runs, sorting error was corrected in each run separately before the runs were combined. The table was pulled from immuneACCESS by TCRdb, which kept in-frame rearrangements only. Such tables lose some clones; where checked, under half of the loss comes from unresolved V genes, and the rest has no known cause. V, J and clone size were drawn from that table, and D and trimming were deduced from the DNA. This sample gives tens of thousands of clones in total; approximately 85% of them show up just once. The top ten hold around 1.9% of the sample.

Taken with the paper, the label for time point translates to: blood sample drawn before combined kidney and bone marrow transplant. Unstimulated Tregs (CD4+CD25+CD127-), CD4+ non-Tregs (CD4+CD25-), CD4 and CD8 cells were FACS-sorted from thawed PBMCs. Prior to Treg sorting, thawed PBMCs were rested overnight at 37 degrees C with 200 IU/ml IL-2. The patients were a handful of recipients of combined kidney and bone marrow transplants from the ITN036ST trial, and samples were available only for these trial subjects. Healthy control blood was processed to PBMCs by Ficoll density gradient and cryopreserved, and patient PBMCs were collected before and after transplant.

Recombination connected TRBV28 to TRBJ1-1; no D gene is confidently identified. The receptor was derived from a human donor who received a combined kidney and bone marrow transplant. Material: Tregs from blood, obtained before the transplant. The CDR3 protein sequence reads: CASSLRRMNTEAFF. The nucleotide sequence is given as TGTGCCAGCAGTTTGAGGCGCATGAACACTGAAGCTTTCTTT.